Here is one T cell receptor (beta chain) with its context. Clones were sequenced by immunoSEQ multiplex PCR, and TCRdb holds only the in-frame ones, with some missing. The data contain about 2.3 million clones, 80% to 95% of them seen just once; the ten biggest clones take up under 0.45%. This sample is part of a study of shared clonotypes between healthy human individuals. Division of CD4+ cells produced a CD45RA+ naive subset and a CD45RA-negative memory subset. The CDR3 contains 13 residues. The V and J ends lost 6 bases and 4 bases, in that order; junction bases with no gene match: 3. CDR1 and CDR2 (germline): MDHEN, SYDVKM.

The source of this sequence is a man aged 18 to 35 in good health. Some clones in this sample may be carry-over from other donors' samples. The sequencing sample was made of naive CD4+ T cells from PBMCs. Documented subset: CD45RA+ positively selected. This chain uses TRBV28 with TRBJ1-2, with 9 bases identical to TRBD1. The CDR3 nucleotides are TGTGCCAGCAGCCAGGACAGGGGCTATGGCTACACCTTC. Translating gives CASSQDRGYGYTF.